The next 28 T cell receptor beta chains were all read from a single sample in a study of blood T cell repertoires in COVID-19. Using immunoSEQ multiplex PCR, the repertoire was profiled, and TCRdb retains in-frame clones only, with some absent. The sample gives about 160,000 clones, 85% to 95% of which show up once; 4.6% is in the top ten. The sequenced sample was peripheral blood. The receptors stem from a woman between 50 and 59 years old with acute or convalescent COVID-19.

The chain has TRBV6-6 and TRBJ1-2; TRBD1 aligns across 7 bases. The CDR3 extends over 15 amino acids. The J segment lost 2 bases and the V segment lost 6 bases, leaving 9 bases of the junction unmatched. Germline V gene lookup returns CDR1 MNHNY and CDR2 SVGAGI (reference sequence). The CDR3 region has the DNA TGTGCCAGCAGCACCCGACAGGGCGAAAACTATGGCTACACCTTC. Translated: CASSTRQGENYGYTF.

V and J are TRBV28 and TRBJ1-1; the D is unclear. The CDR3 spans 11 residues. Trimming cost V 6 bases and J 2 bases, with 4 bases left between them. Per germline, CDR1 MDHEN and CDR2 SYDVKM. CDR3 sequence reads: CASRYNTEAFF. CDR3 bases: TGTGCCAGCAGGTATAACACTGAAGCTTTCTTT.

The chain has TRBV7-9 and TRBJ1-4; maybe TRBD1 (6 bases). V dropped 2 bases and J dropped 8 bases, with 24 bases sitting between them. The CDR3 sequence is 18 residues long. Germline V gives CDR1 SEHNR, CDR2 FQNEAQ (reference sequence). CDR3: CASSLKLIGRGIKEKLFF. The CDR3 DNA sequence: TGTGCCAGCAGCTTAAAATTAATTGGCAGGGGAATTAAAGAAAAACTGTTTTTT.

The chain couples TRBV6-5 to TRBJ2-7; 9 nucleotides agree with TRBD1. Germline assignment: CDR1 MNHEY and CDR2 SVGAGI. The CDR3 covers 15 residues. The V gene end was trimmed by 0 bases and the J gene end by 4 bases; junction bases not matched to a gene: 4. DNA of the CDR3: TGTGCCAGCAGTTACTCGACAGGGGGGAATTACGAGCAGTACTTC. It is translated as CASSYSTGGNYEQYF.

The chain is built from TRBV25-1 and TRBJ1-3; D unclear. The ends were cut back, 10 bases at V and 0 bases at J, with 10 bases in the middle. CDR1 is MGHDK, CDR2 SYGVNS, per germline. CDR3 size: 13 residues. CDR3 coding DNA: TGTGCCACGACTGCTAACTCTGGAAACACCATATATTTT. As protein: CATTANSGNTIYF.

The genes are TRBV18 and TRBJ1-1, with unresolved D. The CDR3 is 14 amino acids. Deletions cut 2 bases from V and 1 base from J, with 8 bases between. CDR1 is KGHSH and CDR2 is LQKENI in the germline V gene. CDR3 in amino acids: CASSPSTRNTEAFF. CDR3 nucleotide sequence: TGTGCCAGCTCACCATCCACTAGGAACACTGAAGCTTTCTTT.

The chain carries TRBV6-5 and TRBJ1-4; D gene unclear. Germline CDR1 reads MNHEY; CDR2 reads SVGAGI. This CDR3 has 15 amino acids. V was clipped by 6 bases and J by 4 bases, with 15 bases between them. CDR3 in amino acids: CASRLGLVGNEKLFF. CDR3 sequence (DNA): TGTGCCAGCAGACTCGGTTTGGTTGGTAATGAAAAACTGTTTTTT.

The chain links TRBV27 to TRBJ1-3; no definite D call. The V end was cut by 5 bases, the J end by 0 bases, with 14 bases between. The CDR3 spans 16 residues. Germline CDR1 and CDR2: MNHEY and SMNVEV (reference sequence). For the CDR3, the DNA is TGTGCCAGCAGTCCGGACTCCCGAAGCTCTGGAAACACCATATATTTT. Its translation is CASSPDSRSSGNTIYF.

V is TRBV11-2 and J is TRBJ1-5; a weak D match, TRBD1 (5 bases). Germline V gives CDR1 SGHAT, CDR2 FQNNGV. V lost 1 base, J lost 3 bases, and 7 bases lay in between. CDR3 length equals 14 residues. CDR3 protein: CASSLAGINQPQHF. CDR3 in DNA: TGTGCCAGCAGCTTAGCAGGGATCAATCAGCCCCAGCATTTT.

The CDR3 loop is CASSLNAGGPWDTQYF. The CDR3 DNA follows: TGTGCCAGCAGTTTAAATGCGGGAGGGCCCTGGGATACGCAGTATTTT. The chain uses TRBV28 and TRBJ2-3; TRBD2 aligns across 9 bases. V shed 2 bases, J shed 6 bases, and the junction held 9 bases outside the gene matches. Germline loops: CDR1 MDHEN, CDR2 SYDVKM. The CDR3 consists of 16 residues.

This chain links TRBV21-1 with TRBJ1-2. TRBV21-1 represents a pseudogene. CDR3 length equals 15 residues. The CDR3 here is CASSKVPRRPYGYTF. CDR3 in DNA: TGTGCCAGCAGCAAAGTCCCCCGGCGGCCCTATGGCTACACCTTC.

CDR3 DNA: TGTGCCAGTAGTATCACAGGACAGGGGAACTATGGCTACACCTTC. It specifies CASSITGQGNYGYTF. The chain combines TRBV19 with TRBJ1-2; 9 nucleotides agree with TRBD1. Per the germline V gene, CDR1 is LNHDA and CDR2 is SQIVND (reference sequence). The CDR3 spans 15 residues. The junction had 4 bases not matched to a gene; V was cut back by 3 bases and J by 2 bases.

The CDR3 loop is CASSQVFSGNHEQYF. In nucleotides, the CDR3 is TGTGCCAGCAGCCAAGTTTTTAGCGGGAACCACGAGCAGTACTTC. The chain has TRBV14 and TRBJ2-7; TRBD2 matches at 8 bases. The CDR3 extends over 15 amino acids. After removal of 1 base from V and 5 bases from J, the junction contained 7 bases not matched to a gene. Germline V gene data show CDR1 as SGHDN and CDR2 as FVKESK.

DNA of the CDR3: TGTGCCAGCAGCCTCCCGGGATCCTATAACCAATCTTCCGCTGAAGCTTTCTTT. Its protein is CASSLPGSYNQSSAEAFF. This sequence joins TRBV7-9 and TRBJ1-1; D gene unclear. V was cut by 5 bases and J by 6 bases, with 28 bases left in between. The CDR3 is made up of 18 amino acids. The germline CDR1 and CDR2 sequences are SEHNR and FQNEAQ (reference sequence). Complete variable domain (other parts from reference TRBV7-9 and TRBJ1-1): DTGVSQNPRHKITKRGQNVTFRCDPISEHNRLYWYRQTLGQGPEFLTYFQNEAQLEKSRLLSDRFSAERPKGSFSTLEIQRTEQGDSAMYLCASSLPGSYNQSSAEAFFGQGTRLTVV.

This clone was observed a single time. The chain uses TRBV6-5 and TRBJ1-1; D possibly corresponds to TRBD1 (5 bases). V lost 0 bases and J 7 bases, leaving 12 bases between the germline ends. In germline, CDR1 is MNHEY, CDR2 SVGAGI. CDR3 length equals 14 residues. CDR3 sequence reads: CASSYSGGQGEAFF. CDR3 coding DNA: TGTGCCAGCAGTTACTCGGGGGGTCAGGGTGAAGCTTTCTTT.

This clone came up once. This chain joins TRBV27 and TRBJ2-7; the match to TRBD1 covers 7 bases. V lost 4 bases, J lost 2 bases, and 5 bases stayed unmatched. Germline V gene lookup returns CDR1 MNHEY and CDR2 SMNVEV (reference sequence). The CDR3 is 14 amino acids. The CDR3, as DNA: TGTGCCAGCAGTTCGGGACAGAGTACCTACGAGCAGTACTTC. Protein product: CASSSGQSTYEQYF.

The chain joins TRBV12-3 or TRBV12-4 to TRBJ2-7, with D possibly being TRBD1 (5 bases). V was shortened by 5 bases and J by 4 bases, with 12 bases between the two germline ends. The CDR3 consists of 13 residues. As DNA, the CDR3 is TGTGCCAGCAGTCGACAGAACCTTTACGAGCAGTACTTC. As protein: CASSRQNLYEQYF.

The chain carries TRBV2 and TRBJ2-7; D not certain. Germline-derived CDR1 and CDR2 are SNHLY and FYNNEI. The V end lost 4 bases, the J end lost 2 bases, and 15 bases lay between the germline ends. The CDR3 consists of 15 residues. This CDR3 is CASSALEVIAYEQYF. The DNA of the CDR3 is TGTGCCAGCAGTGCTTTAGAGGTGATTGCCTACGAGCAGTACTTC.

The chain is built from TRBV5-6 and TRBJ1-1, with a weak D call TRBD1 (6 bases). The V end was cut by 4 bases, the J end by 0 bases, with 10 bases between. Germline lookup yields CDR1 SGHDT and CDR2 YYEEEE. The CDR3 totals 14 residues. CDR3 protein: CASSPGVMNTEAFF. The CDR3 nucleotides read TGTGCCAGCAGCCCAGGGGTTATGAACACTGAAGCTTTCTTT.

This clone was detected only once. The chain combines TRBV9 with TRBJ2-1; 10 bases are shared with TRBD2. Losses at the gene ends were 4 bases for V and 7 bases for J; bases not matched to a gene: 17. The CDR3 covers 18 residues. CDR1 is SGDLS and CDR2 is YYNGEE in the germline V gene. The CDR3 region is CASSPESSAGGPGNEQFF. For the CDR3, the DNA is TGTGCCAGCAGCCCCGAATCGTCAGCGGGAGGGCCGGGGAATGAGCAGTTCTTC. Looking up the rest from reference TRBV9 and TRBJ2-1 gives the full variable domain: DSGVTQTPKHLITATGQRVTLRCSPRSGDLSVYWYQQSLDQGLQFLIQYYNGEERAKGNILERFSAQQFPDLHSELNLSSLELGDSALYFCASSPESSAGGPGNEQFFGPGTRLTVL.

The chain has TRBV19 and TRBJ2-7; unclear D gene. Germline values: CDR1 LNHDA, CDR2 SQIVND (reference sequence). This CDR3 is built from 13 residues. The V and J ends lost 3 bases and 2 bases respectively, with 8 bases between them. The CDR3 loop reads CASSINGAYEQYF. CDR3 coding DNA: TGTGCCAGTAGTATCAACGGTGCCTACGAGCAGTACTTC.

The chain employs TRBV9 and TRBJ2-7; 7 bases line up with TRBD1. CDR1 is SGDLS, CDR2 YYNGEE, per germline. The CDR3 loop spans 14 amino acids. The V and J ends lost 2 bases and 3 bases, in that order; junction bases with no gene match: 5. The CDR3 nucleotides read TGTGCCAGCAGCGTCGGACAGGCCAGCTACGAGCAGTACTTC. Its protein is CASSVGQASYEQYF.

V usage is TRBV6-2 or TRBV6-3 and J usage is TRBJ2-6; possibly TRBD1 for D (6 bases). V dropped 5 bases and J dropped 4 bases, with 12 bases sitting between them. Germline values: CDR1 MNHEY, CDR2 SVGEGT. CDR3 size: 15 residues. CDR3 DNA sequence: TGTGCCAGCAGTCTTGACAGGCCAGGGGCCAACGTCCTGACTTTC. This codes for CASSLDRPGANVLTF.

The V call is TRBV7-2, the J call TRBJ1-5; 8 nucleotides line up with TRBD1. Germline-derived CDR1 and CDR2 are SGHTA and FQGNSA. The CDR3 sequence is 14 residues long. Trimming removed 5 bases from V and 4 bases from J; junction bases left unmatched: 4. CDR3: CASSRDRLNQPQHF. CDR3 coding DNA: TGTGCCAGCAGCCGGGACAGGCTAAATCAGCCCCAGCATTTT.

The chain couples TRBV4-1 to TRBJ1-6; no reliable D call. The V gene lost 3 bases and the J gene lost 3 bases, with 18 bases spanning the gap. CDR3 size: 18 residues. Germline lookup yields CDR1 MGHRA and CDR2 YSYEKL. CDR3: CASSQGFIGLYYNSPLHF. The CDR3 DNA sequence: TGCGCCAGCAGCCAGGGGTTTATCGGACTTTACTATAATTCACCCCTCCACTTT.

The rearrangement links TRBV19 to TRBJ2-1, with a weak D call TRBD1 (5 bases). V lost 6 bases to trimming and J lost 2 bases, with 14 bases between them. Germline V gives CDR1 LNHDA, CDR2 SQIVND (reference sequence). The CDR3 spans 15 residues. The chain's CDR3 is CASSINRWTYNEQFF. CDR3 DNA: TGTGCCAGTAGCATAAACAGGTGGACCTACAATGAGCAGTTCTTC.

The chain couples TRBV2 to TRBJ2-5; a weak D match, TRBD1 (6 bases). Per germline, CDR1 SNHLY and CDR2 FYNNEI. The ends were cut back, 5 bases at V and 9 bases at J, with 10 bases in the middle. The CDR3 length is 11 residues. CDR3 region: CASSTEGAQYF. CDR3 coding DNA: TGTGCCAGCAGTACAGAGGGGGCCCAGTACTTC.

In this sample, this clone turned up once. The chain combines TRBV4-1 with TRBJ2-7; 10 bases line up with TRBD2. CDR1 MGHRA and CDR2 YSYEKL come from the germline V gene. This CDR3 comprises 15 residues. Unmatched junction bases numbered 4, after V lost 3 bases and J lost 2 bases. The CDR3, as DNA: TGCGCCAGCAGCCAGTCCCTAGCGGGGGCCTACGAGCAGTACTTC. As protein: CASSQSLAGAYEQYF.